The present TCR beta chain was sequenced within a study of T cell repertoires in cytomegalovirus infection. The ends were cut back, 5 bases at V and 5 bases at J, with 6 bases in the middle. CDR1 and CDR2 from the germline V gene are LNHDA and SQIVND (reference sequence). This CDR3 comprises 12 residues. The study, taken as a whole, reports: There were carriers of CMV plus the relevant HLA, and cumulative public TCR beta family frequency identified them.

TCRdb used MiXCR to reprocess the reads, holding one entry per CDR3 protein. The profile shows 400,000 to 600,000 distinct CDR3 sequences, about two fifths of them singletons. This clonotype has just a few counts. Antigen: not known. The chain has TRBV19 and TRBJ1-4; D is unresolved. This TCR was sampled from a human donor in good health (CMV status not recorded). Some clones in this sample may be carry-over from other donors' samples. The source material was cultured PBMCs, sampled from culture after CMV antigen stimulation. The CDR3 spells CASSSRNEKLFF. CDR3 DNA sequence: TGTGCCAGTAGTTCCAGGAATGAAAAACTGTTTTTT.